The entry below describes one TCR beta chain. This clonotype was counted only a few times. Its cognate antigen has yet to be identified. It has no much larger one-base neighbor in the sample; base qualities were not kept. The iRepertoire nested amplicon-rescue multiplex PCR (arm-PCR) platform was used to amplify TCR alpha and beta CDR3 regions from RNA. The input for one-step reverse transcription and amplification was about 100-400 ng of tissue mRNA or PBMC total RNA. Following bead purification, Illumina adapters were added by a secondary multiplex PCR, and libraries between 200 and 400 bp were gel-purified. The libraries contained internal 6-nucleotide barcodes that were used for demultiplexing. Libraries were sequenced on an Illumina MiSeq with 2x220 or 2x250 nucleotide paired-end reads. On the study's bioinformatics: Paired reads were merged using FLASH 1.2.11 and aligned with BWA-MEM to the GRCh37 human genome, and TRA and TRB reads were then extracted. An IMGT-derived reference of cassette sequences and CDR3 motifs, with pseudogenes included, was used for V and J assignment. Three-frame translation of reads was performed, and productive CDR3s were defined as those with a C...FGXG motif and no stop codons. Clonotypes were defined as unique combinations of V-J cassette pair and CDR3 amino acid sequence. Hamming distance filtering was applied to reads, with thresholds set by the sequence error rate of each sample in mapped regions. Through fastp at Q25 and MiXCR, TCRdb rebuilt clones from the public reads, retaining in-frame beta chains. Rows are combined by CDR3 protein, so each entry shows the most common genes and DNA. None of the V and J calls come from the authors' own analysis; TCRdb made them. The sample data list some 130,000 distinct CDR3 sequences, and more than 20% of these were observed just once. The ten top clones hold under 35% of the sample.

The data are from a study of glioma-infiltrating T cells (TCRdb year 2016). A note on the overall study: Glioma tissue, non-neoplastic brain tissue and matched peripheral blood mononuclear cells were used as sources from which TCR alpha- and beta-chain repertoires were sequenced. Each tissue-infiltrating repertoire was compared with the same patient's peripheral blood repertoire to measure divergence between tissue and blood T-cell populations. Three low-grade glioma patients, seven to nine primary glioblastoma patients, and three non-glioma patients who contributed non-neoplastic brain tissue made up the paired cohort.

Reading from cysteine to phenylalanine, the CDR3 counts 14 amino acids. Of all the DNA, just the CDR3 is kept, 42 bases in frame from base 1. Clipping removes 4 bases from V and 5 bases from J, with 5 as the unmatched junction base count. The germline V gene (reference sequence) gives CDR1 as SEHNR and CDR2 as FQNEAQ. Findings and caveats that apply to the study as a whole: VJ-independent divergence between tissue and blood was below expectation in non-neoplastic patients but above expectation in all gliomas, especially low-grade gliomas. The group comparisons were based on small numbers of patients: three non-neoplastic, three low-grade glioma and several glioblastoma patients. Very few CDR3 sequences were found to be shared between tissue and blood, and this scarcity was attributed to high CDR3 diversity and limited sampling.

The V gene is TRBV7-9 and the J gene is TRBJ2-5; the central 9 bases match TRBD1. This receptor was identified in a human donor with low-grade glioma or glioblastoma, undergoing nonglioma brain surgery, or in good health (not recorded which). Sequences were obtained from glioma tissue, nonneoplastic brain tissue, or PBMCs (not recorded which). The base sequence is TGTGCCAGCAGCTCCACAGGGGGCAGGGAGACCCAGTACTTC. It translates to CASSSTGGRETQYF.